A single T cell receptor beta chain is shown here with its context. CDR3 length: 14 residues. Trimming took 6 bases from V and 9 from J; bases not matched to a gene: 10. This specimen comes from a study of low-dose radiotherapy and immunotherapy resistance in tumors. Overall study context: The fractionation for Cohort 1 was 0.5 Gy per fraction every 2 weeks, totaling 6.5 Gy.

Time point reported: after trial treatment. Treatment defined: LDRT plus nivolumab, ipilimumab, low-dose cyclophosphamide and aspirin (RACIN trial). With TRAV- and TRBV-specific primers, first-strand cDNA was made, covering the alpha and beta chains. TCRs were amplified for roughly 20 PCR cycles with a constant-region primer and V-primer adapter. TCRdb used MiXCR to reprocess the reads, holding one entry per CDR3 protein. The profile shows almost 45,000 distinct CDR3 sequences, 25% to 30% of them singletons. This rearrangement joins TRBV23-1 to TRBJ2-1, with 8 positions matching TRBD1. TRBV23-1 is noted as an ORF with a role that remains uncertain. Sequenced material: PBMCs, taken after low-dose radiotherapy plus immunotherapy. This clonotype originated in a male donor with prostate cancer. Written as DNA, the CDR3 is TGCGCCAGCAGAAACCGGGACAGGTCCGGTGAGCAGTTCTTC. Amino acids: CASRNRDRSGEQFF.